This entry is about one T cell receptor (beta chain). What it binds is unknown. Other DNA sequences in the same sample also yield this CDR3. This sample's time point: 266 days after commencement of treatment, after nivolumab therapy. Treatment of the sample: AdE1-LMPpoly-expanded autologous EBV-specific T-cell therapy followed by anti-PD-1 nivolumab. Repertoires were generated with immunoSEQ multiplex PCR, while TCRdb's copy carries only in-frame clones and drops some. The sample holds approximately 22,000 clones; about 88% are singletons and the top ten take 30% to 35%. These data belong to a study of EBV T-cell therapy then PD-1 blockade in nasopharyngeal carcinoma. CDR3 length: 13 residues. The V end was cut by 0 bases, the J end by 8 bases, with 5 bases between. Germline CDR1 is MNHEY and CDR2 is SVGAGI.

The sequencing used CD8+ T cells from blood, collected at roughly day 250 from a patient whose treatment included autologous EBV-specific T cells and nivolumab. The receptor was isolated from a man between 35 and 55 years old with nasopharyngeal carcinoma. The genes are TRBV6-5 and TRBJ1-6; D remains unclear. CDR3 sequence reads: CASSYSGDSPLHF. The CDR3 DNA reads TGTGCCAGCAGTTACTCTGGGGATTCACCCCTCCACTTT.